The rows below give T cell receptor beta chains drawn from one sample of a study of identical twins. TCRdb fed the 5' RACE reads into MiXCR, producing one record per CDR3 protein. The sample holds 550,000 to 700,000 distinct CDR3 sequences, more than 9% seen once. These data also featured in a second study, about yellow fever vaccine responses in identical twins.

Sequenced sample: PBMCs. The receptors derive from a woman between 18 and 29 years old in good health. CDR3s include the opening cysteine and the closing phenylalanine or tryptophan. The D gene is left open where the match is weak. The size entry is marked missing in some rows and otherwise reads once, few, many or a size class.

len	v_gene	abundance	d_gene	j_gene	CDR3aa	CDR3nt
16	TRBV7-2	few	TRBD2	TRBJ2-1	CASSLGGLAGGDEQFF	TGTGCCAGCAGCTTAGGCGGACTAGCGGGGGGGGATGAGCAGTTCTTC
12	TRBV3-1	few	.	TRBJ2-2	CASSPGVGELFF	TGTGCCAGCAGCCCAGGGGTAGGGGAGCTGTTTTTT
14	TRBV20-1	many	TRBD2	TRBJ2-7	CSASSLADVYEQYF	TGCAGTGCTAGTTCGCTAGCGGACGTCTACGAGCAGTACTTC
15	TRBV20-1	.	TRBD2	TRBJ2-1	CSAWSLADSYNEQFF	TGCAGTGCTTGGAGCCTAGCGGACTCCTACAATGAGCAGTTCTTC
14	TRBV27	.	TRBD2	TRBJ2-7	CASSAGGFWYEQYF	TGTGCCAGCAGCGCGGGGGGTTTCTGGTACGAGCAGTACTTC
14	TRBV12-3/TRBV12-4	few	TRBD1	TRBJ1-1	CASSKQGGNTEAFF	TGTGCCAGCAGTAAACAGGGGGGGAACACTGAAGCTTTCTTT
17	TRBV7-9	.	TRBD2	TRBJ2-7	CASSLQVSGGRGYEQYF	TGTGCCAGCAGTCTACAGGTCAGCGGCGGGAGGGGCTACGAGCAGTACTTC
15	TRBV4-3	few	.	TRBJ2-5	CASSQAAAPQETQYF	TGCGCCAGCAGCCAAGCGGCGGCACCTCAAGAGACCCAGTACTTC
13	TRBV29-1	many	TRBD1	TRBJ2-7	CSVEVKGAYEQYF	TGCAGCGTTGAGGTGAAGGGGGCATACGAGCAGTACTTC
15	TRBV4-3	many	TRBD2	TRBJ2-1	CASSPGTSDYNEQFF	TGCGCCAGCAGCCCCGGGACTAGCGACTACAATGAGCAGTTCTTC
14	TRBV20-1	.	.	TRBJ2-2	CSAWDSYNTGELFF	TGCAGTGCTTGGGACTCATACAACACCGGGGAGCTGTTTTTT
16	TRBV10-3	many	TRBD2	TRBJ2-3	CAISALAGGNTDTQYF	TGTGCCATCAGCGCTCTAGCGGGGGGAAACACAGATACGCAGTATTTT
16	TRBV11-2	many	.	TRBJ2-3	CASSSPWTESTDTQYF	TGTGCCAGCAGCTCGCCCTGGACGGAGAGCACAGATACGCAGTATTTT
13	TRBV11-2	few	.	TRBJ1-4	CASSGPQGEKLFF	TGTGCCAGCTCGGGTCCCCAAGGTGAAAAACTGTTTTTT
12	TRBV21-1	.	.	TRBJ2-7	CASSKGSSEQYF	TGTGCCAGCAGCAAAGGGTCGAGTGAGCAGTACTTC
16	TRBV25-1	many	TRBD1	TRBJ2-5	CASSESGTGGGETQYF	TGTGCCAGCAGTGAATCTGGGACAGGAGGCGGCGAGACCCAGTACTTC
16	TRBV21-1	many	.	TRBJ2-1	CAVYRDVGCQNNEQFF	TGTGCCGTATACCGTGACGTGGGCTGCCAGAACAATGAGCAGTTCTTC
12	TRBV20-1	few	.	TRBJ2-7	CSARIGLYEQYF	TGCAGTGCTAGGATCGGTCTGTACGAGCAGTACTTC
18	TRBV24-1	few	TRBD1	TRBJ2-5	CATSDSSWTGDIQETQYF	TGTGCCACCAGTGATTCTTCCTGGACAGGGGACATTCAAGAGACCCAGTACTTC
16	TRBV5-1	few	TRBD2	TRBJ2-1	CASSLSRGPSGYEQFF	TGCGCCAGCAGCTTGAGTCGGGGTCCTAGCGGCTATGAGCAGTTCTTC
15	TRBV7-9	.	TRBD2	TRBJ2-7	CASSLYLAGTYEQYF	TGTGCCAGCAGCTTATATCTAGCGGGCACCTACGAGCAGTACTTC
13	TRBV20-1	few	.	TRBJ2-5	CSVLQGTQETQYF	TGCAGTGTTCTACAGGGAACCCAAGAGACCCAGTACTTC
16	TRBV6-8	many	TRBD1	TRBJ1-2	CASRRDSPWDPYGYTF	TGTGCCAGCAGGCGGGACAGTCCTTGGGACCCCTATGGCTACACCTTC
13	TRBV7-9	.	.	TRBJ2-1	CASSLGTTLGQFF	TGTGCCAGCAGCTTGGGGACGACATTAGGGCAGTTCTTC
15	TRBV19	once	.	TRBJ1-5	CASSIEGLGNQPQHF	TGTGCCAGTAGTATTGAGGGTTTGGGGAATCAGCCCCAGCATTTT
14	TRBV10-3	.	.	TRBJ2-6	CATVSNSGANVLTF	TGTGCCACCGTCTCAAACTCTGGGGCCAACGTCCTGACTTTC
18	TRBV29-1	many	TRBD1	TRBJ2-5	CSVELGQGAFLVGETQYF	TGCAGCGTTGAATTGGGACAGGGGGCGTTTTTGGTCGGAGAGACCCAGTACTTC
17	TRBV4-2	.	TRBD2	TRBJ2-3	CASSQATSGGRRYTQYF	TGTGCCAGCAGCCAAGCCACTAGCGGGGGGCGAAGGTATACGCAGTATTTT
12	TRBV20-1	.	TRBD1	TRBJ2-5	CSATGQQETQYF	TGCAGTGCTACGGGACAGCAAGAGACCCAGTACTTC
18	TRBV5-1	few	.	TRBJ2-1	CASSLSRWGDSEYNEHFF	TGCGCCAGCAGCTTGTCCCGGTGGGGGGACAGCGAGTACAATGAGCATTTCTTC
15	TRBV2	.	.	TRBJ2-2	CASSDPGANTGELFF	TGTGCCAGCAGTGACCCGGGCGCGAACACCGGGGAGCTGTTTTTT
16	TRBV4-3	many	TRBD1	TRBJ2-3	CASSQEGQGDTDTQYF	TGCGCCAGCAGCCAAGAAGGGCAGGGGGACACAGATACGCAGTATTTT
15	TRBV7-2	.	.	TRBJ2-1	CASSLVGASGVEQFF	TGTGCCAGCAGCTTAGTGGGGGCCTCCGGCGTGGAGCAGTTCTTC
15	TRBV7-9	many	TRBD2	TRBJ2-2	CASSSSGRGTGELFF	TGTGCCAGCAGCTCTAGCGGGAGAGGCACCGGGGAGCTGTTTTTT
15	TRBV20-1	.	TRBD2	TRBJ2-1	CSARPPGGGTNEQFF	TGCAGTGCTAGACCGCCGGGGGGGGGAACCAATGAGCAGTTCTTC
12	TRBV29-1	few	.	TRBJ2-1	CSPRTNYNEQFF	TGCAGCCCCCGGACTAACTACAATGAGCAGTTCTTC
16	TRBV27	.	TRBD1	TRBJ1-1	CASSSRQGRRNTEAFF	TGTGCCAGCAGTTCGCGACAGGGGAGGAGGAACACTGAAGCTTTCTTT
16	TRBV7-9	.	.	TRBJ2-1	CASSLGRDGSYNEQFF	TGTGCCAGCAGCTTAGGGCGGGACGGCTCCTACAATGAGCAGTTCTTC
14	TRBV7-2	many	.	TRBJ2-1	CATRDVRGGHEQFF	TGTGCCACGAGGGACGTAAGGGGGGGCCATGAGCAGTTCTTC